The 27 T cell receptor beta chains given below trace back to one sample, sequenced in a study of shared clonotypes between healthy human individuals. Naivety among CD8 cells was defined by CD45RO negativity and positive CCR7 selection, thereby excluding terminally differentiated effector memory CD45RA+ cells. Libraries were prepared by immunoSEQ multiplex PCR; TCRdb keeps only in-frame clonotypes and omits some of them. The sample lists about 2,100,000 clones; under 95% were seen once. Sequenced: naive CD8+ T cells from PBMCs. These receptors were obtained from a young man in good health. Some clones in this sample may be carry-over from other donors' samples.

The CDR3 DNA follows: TGCGCCAGCAGCTTGGCCGTACGGGATGAGCAGTTCTTC. Amino acid sequence: CASSLAVRDEQFF. This chain links TRBV5-1 with TRBJ2-1; D not certain. Germline V lookup: CDR1 SGHRS, CDR2 YFSETQ. The ends were cut back, 0 bases at V and 8 bases at J, with 9 bases in the middle. CDR3 size: 13 residues. Filled out from reference TRBV5-1 and TRBJ2-1, the complete variable domain reads KAGVTQTPRYLIKTRGQQVTLSCSPISGHRSVSWYQQTPGQGLQFLFEYFSETQRNKGNFPGRFSGRQFSNSRSEMNVSTLELGDSALYLCASSLAVRDEQFFGPGTRLTVL.

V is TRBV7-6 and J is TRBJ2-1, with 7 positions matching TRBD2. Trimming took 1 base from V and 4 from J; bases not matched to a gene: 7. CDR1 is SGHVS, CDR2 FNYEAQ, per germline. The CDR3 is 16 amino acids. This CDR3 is CASSLEASGYYNEQFF. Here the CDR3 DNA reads TGTGCCAGCAGCTTAGAAGCTAGCGGTTATTACAATGAGCAGTTCTTC.

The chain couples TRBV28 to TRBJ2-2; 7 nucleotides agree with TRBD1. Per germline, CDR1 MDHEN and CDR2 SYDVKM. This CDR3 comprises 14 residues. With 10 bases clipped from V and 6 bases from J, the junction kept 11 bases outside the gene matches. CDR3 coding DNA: TGTGCCACCCACCAGACAGGGTTTTCCGGGGAGCTGTTTTTT. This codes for CATHQTGFSGELFF.

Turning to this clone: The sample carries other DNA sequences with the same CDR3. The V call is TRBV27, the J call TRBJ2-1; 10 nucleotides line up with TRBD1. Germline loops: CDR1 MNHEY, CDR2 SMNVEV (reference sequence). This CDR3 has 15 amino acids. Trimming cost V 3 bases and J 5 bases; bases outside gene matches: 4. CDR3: CASSLVGTGDNEQFF. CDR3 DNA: TGTGCCAGCAGTTTGGTTGGGACAGGGGACAATGAGCAGTTCTTC.

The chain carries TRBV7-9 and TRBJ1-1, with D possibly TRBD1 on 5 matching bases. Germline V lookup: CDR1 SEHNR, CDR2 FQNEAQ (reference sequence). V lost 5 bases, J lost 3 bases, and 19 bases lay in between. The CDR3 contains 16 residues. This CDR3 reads CASSPPGWGMDTEAFF. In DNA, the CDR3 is TGTGCCAGCAGCCCCCCAGGGTGGGGAATGGACACTGAAGCTTTCTTT.

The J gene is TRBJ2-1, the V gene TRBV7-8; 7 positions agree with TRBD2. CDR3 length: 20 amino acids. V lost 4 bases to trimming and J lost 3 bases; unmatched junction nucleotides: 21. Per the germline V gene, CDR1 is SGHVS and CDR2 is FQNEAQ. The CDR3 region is CASSSPGGVSGLLNYNEQFF. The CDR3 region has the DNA TGTGCCAGCAGCTCCCCGGGGGGTGTTAGCGGCCTACTAAACTACAATGAGCAGTTCTTC.

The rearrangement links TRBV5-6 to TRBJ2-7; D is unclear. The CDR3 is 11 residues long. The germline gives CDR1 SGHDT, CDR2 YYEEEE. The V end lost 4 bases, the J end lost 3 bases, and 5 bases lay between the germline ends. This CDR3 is CASSVLYEQYF. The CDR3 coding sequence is TGTGCCAGCAGCGTCCTCTACGAGCAGTACTTC.

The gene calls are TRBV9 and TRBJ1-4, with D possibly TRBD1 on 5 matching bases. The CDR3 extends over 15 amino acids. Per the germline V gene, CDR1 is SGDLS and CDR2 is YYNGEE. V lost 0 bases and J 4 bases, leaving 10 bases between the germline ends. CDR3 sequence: CASSVGGTVNEKLFF. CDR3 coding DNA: TGTGCCAGCAGCGTAGGGGGGACCGTTAATGAAAAACTGTTTTTT.

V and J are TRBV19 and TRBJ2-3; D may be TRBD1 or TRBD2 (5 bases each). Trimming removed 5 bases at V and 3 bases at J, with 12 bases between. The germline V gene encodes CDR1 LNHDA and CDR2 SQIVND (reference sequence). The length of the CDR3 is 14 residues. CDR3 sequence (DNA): TGTGCCAGTAGTCCGAGGGACGGGACAGATACGCAGTATTTT. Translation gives CASSPRDGTDTQYF. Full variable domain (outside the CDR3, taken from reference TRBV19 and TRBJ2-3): DGGITQSPKYLFRKEGQNVTLSCEQNLNHDAMYWYRQDPGQGLRLIYYSQIVNDFQKGDIAEGYSVSREKKESFPLTVTSAQKNPTAFYLCASSPRDGTDTQYFGPGTRLTVL.

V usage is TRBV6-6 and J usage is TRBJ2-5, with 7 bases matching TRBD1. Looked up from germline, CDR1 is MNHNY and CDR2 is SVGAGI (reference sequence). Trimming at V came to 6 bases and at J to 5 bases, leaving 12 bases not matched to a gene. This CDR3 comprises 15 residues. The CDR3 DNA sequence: TGTGCCAGCAGATCTAACAGGGGCTATGGGGAGACCCAGTACTTC. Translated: CASRSNRGYGETQYF.

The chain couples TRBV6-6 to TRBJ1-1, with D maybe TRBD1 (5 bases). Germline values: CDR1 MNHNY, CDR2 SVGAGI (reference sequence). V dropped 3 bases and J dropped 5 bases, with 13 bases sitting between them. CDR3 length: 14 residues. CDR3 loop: CASSYAGGGTEAFF. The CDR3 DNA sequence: TGTGCCAGCAGTTATGCGGGGGGAGGGACTGAAGCTTTCTTT.

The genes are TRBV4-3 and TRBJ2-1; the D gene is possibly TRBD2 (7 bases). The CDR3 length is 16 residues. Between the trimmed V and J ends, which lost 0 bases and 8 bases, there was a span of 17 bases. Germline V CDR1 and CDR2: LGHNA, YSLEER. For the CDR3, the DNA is TGCGCCAGCAGCCAAGATAGGCGGGGGCTGGGGGATGAGCAGTTCTTC. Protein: CASSQDRRGLGDEQFF.

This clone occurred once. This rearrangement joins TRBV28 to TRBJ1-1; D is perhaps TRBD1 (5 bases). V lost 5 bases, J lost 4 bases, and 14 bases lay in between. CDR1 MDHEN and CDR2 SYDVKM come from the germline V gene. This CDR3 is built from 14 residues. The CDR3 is CASSPSARGTEAFF. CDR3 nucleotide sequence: TGTGCCAGCAGTCCCAGCGCGAGGGGCACTGAAGCTTTCTTT.

The CDR3 loop is CASSLRGEGEAFF. Here the CDR3 DNA reads TGTGCCAGCAGCTTGAGGGGGGAGGGTGAAGCTTTCTTT. The chain employs TRBV5-4 and TRBJ1-1; D is possibly TRBD1 (6 bases). CDR3 length: 13 amino acids. Germline CDR1 and CDR2: SGHNT and YYREEE (reference sequence). V lost 1 base, J lost 7 bases, and 11 bases lay in between.

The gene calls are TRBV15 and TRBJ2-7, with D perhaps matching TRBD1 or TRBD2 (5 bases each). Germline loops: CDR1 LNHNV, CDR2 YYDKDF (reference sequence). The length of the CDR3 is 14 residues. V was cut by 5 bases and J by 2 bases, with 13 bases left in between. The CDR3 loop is CATSVGSGPYEQYF. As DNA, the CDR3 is TGTGCCACCAGCGTGGGTTCGGGGCCCTACGAGCAGTACTTC. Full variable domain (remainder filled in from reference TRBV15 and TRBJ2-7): DAMVIQNPRYQVTQFGKPVTLSCSQTLNHNVMYWYQQKSSQAPKLLFHYYDKDFNNEADTPDNFQSRRPNTSFCFLDIRSPGLGDTAMYLCATSVGSGPYEQYFGPGTRLTVT.

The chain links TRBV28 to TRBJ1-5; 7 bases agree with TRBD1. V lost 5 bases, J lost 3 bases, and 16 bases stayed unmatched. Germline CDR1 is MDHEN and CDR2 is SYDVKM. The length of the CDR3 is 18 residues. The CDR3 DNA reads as TGTGCCAGCAGTGCGGGGACAGTCGGTAGGGCCTACAATCAGCCCCAGCATTTT. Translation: CASSAGTVGRAYNQPQHF.

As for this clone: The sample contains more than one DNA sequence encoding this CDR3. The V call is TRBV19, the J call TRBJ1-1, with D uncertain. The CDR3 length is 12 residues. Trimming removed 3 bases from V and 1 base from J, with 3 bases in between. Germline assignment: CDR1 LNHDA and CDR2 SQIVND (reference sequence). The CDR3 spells CASSITNTEAFF. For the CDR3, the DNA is TGTGCCAGTAGTATTACGAACACTGAAGCTTTCTTT.

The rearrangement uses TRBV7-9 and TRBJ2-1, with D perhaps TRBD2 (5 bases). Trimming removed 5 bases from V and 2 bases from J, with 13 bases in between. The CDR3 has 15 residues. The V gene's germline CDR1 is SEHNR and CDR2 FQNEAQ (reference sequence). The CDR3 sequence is CASSRAVATYNEQFF. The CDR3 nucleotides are TGTGCCAGCAGCCGAGCGGTCGCCACCTACAATGAGCAGTTCTTC.

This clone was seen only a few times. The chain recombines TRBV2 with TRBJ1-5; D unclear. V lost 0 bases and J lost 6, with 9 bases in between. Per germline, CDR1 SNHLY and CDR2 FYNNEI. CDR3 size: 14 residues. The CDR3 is CASSEAVKGQPQHF. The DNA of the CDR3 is TGTGCCAGCAGTGAAGCAGTGAAGGGTCAGCCCCAGCATTTT.

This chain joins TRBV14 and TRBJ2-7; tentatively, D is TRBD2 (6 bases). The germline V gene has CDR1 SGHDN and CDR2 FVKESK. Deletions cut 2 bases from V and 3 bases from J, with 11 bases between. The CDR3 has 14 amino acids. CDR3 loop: CASSQSGGNYEQYF. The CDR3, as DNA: TGTGCCAGCAGCCAAAGTGGCGGGAACTACGAGCAGTACTTC.

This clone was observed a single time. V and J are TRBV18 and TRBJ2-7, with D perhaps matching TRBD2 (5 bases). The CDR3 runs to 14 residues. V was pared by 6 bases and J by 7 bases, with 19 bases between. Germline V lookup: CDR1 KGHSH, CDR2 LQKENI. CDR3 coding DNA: TGTGCCAGCTCGCAGCCAAGGAACACGGGGGAGCAGTACTTC. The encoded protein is CASSQPRNTGEQYF. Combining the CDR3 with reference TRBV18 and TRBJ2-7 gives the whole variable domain NAGVMQNPRHLVRRRGQEARLRCSPMKGHSHVYWYRQLPEEGLKFMVYLQKENIIDESGMPKERFSAEFPKEGPSILRIQQVVRGDSAAYFCASSQPRNTGEQYFGPGTRLTVT.

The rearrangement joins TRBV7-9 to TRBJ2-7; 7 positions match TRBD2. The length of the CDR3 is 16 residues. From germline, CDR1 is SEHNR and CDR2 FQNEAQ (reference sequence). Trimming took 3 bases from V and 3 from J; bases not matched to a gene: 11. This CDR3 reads CASSFMVGGGVYEQYF. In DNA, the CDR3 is TGTGCCAGCAGCTTCATGGTCGGGGGAGGGGTCTACGAGCAGTACTTC.

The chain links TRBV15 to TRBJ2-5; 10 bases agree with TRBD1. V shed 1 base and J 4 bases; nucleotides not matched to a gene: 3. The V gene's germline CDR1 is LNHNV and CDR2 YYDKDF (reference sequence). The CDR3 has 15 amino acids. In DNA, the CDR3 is TGTGCCACCAGCAGAGGGCGGACAGGGGGAGAGACCCAGTACTTC. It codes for CATSRGRTGGETQYF.

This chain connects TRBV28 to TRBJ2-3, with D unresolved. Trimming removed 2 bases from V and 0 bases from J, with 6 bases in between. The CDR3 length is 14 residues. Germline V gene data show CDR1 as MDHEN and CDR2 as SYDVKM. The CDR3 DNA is TGTGCCAGCAGTTTAATCGAGAGCACAGATACGCAGTATTTT. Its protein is CASSLIESTDTQYF.

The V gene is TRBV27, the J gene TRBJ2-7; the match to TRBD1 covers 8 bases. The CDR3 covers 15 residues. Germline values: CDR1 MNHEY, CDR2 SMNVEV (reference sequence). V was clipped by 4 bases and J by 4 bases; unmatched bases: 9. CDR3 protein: CASSSGTGLGYEQYF. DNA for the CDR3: TGTGCCAGCAGTTCAGGGACAGGCTTAGGGTACGAGCAGTACTTC.

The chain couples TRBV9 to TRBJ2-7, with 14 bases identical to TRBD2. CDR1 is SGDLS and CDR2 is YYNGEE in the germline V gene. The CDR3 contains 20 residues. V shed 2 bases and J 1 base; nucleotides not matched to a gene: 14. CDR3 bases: TGTGCCAGCAGCGTCGGGCCCGGGACTAGCGGGAGTGTTCTTTCCTACGAGCAGTACTTC. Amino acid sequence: CASSVGPGTSGSVLSYEQYF.

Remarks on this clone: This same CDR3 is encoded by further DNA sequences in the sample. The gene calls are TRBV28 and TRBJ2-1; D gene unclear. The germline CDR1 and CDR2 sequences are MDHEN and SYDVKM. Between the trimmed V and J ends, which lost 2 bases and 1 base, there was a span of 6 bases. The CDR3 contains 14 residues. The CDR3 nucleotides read TGTGCCAGCAGTTTAGGTGTTTCCTACAATGAGCAGTTCTTC. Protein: CASSLGVSYNEQFF.